This is a list of T cell receptor beta chains from one sample in a study of cytomegalovirus exposure and HLA in healthy donors. Sequencing used immunoSEQ multiplex PCR; TCRdb keeps in-frame clones, though not all of them. The clone table shows about 130,000 clones, with the ten largest holding 2%. The sequenced sample was PBMCs. The origin of the receptors is a woman aged 60-75 years in good health and CMV-seronegative. Each CDR3 is given with its conserved first and last residue. Fields, in order: CDR3 length, J gene, D gene, V gene, CDR3 protein, CDR3 DNA. D genes are given only for firm matches.

16	TRBJ1-3	TRBD1	TRBV5-1	CASSSGQGSSGNTIYF	TGCGCCAGCAGCTCGGGACAGGGGTCCTCTGGAAACACCATATATTTT
18	TRBJ2-2	TRBD2	TRBV7-9	CASSLGFRAGGPSGELFF	TGTGCCAGCAGCTTGGGGTTTCGAGCGGGAGGGCCCTCCGGGGAGCTGTTTTTT
14	TRBJ2-7	-	TRBV19	CASSIQLDSYEQYF	TGTGCCAGTAGTATTCAGCTAGACTCCTACGAGCAGTACTTC
18	TRBJ2-1	TRBD2	TRBV5-6	CASSWGDIAGGSYNEQFF	TGTGCCAGCAGCTGGGGGGACATAGCGGGGGGCTCCTACAATGAGCAGTTCTTC
16	TRBJ2-7	TRBD1	TRBV6-1	CASSEAWGQATYEQYF	TGTGCCAGCAGTGAAGCTTGGGGACAGGCGACCTACGAGCAGTACTTC
16	TRBJ2-1	TRBD2	TRBV7-9	CASSFVIGRAHNEQFF	TGTGCCAGCAGCTTCGTAATCGGGAGGGCCCACAATGAGCAGTTCTTC
15	TRBJ2-3	-	TRBV5-1	CASSLGGANADTQYF	TGCGCCAGCAGCTTAGGCGGGGCCAACGCGGATACGCAGTATTTT
16	TRBJ1-1	-	TRBV28	CASSLSPRQRGTEAFF	TGTGCCAGCAGTTTATCCCCAAGGCAACGAGGCACTGAAGCTTTCTTT
15	TRBJ2-2	-	TRBV10-1	CASSVSPGGAGELFF	TGCGCCAGCAGTGTCAGCCCCGGAGGCGCCGGGGAGCTGTTTTTT
10	TRBJ1-1	TRBD1	TRBV29-1	CSGGGEVAFF	TGCAGCGGAGGGGGCGAGGTAGCTTTCTTT
15	TRBJ1-1	-	TRBV9	CASSVEAGANTEAFF	TGTGCCAGCAGCGTAGAGGCAGGGGCGAACACTGAAGCTTTCTTT
14	TRBJ1-1	-	TRBV19	CASSYGQMNTEAFF	TGTGCCAGTAGTTACGGACAAATGAACACTGAAGCTTTCTTT
16	TRBJ2-7	TRBD1	TRBV6-1	CASSEARGLAMNEQYF	TGTGCCAGCAGTGAAGCAAGGGGGCTCGCTATGAACGAGCAGTACTTC
11	TRBJ2-3	-	TRBV28	CASSYSDTQYF	TGTGCCAGCAGTTATTCTGATACGCAGTATTTT
13	TRBJ1-1	-	TRBV28	CASSLFSRTEAFF	TGTGCCAGCAGTTTATTCTCCCGCACTGAAGCTTTCTTT
16	TRBJ1-4	TRBD1	TRBV4-2	CASSRAEGQGDEKLFF	TGTGCCAGCAGCCGTGCCGAGGGACAGGGGGATGAAAAACTGTTTTTT
14	TRBJ2-1	-	TRBV6-6	CASSYPSGYNEQFF	TGTGCCAGCAGTTACCCGAGTGGTTACAATGAGCAGTTCTTC
15	TRBJ1-1	-	TRBV2	CASSEAPGGGTEAFF	TGTGCCAGCAGTGAAGCACCTGGGGGAGGTACTGAAGCTTTCTTT
16	TRBJ2-1	TRBD2	TRBV19	CASSTRTSGRAHEQFF	TGTGCCAGTAGTACCAGGACTAGCGGGAGGGCCCATGAGCAGTTCTTC
14	TRBJ2-5	-	TRBV19	CASSTPGLQETQYF	TGTGCCAGTAGTACGCCGGGACTCCAAGAGACCCAGTACTTC
15	TRBJ1-2	TRBD1	TRBV6-5	CASSDPGQGHYGYTF	TGTGCCAGCAGCGATCCGGGACAGGGGCACTATGGCTACACCTTC
12	TRBJ2-7	-	TRBV28	CASRQGIYEQYF	TGTGCCAGCAGACAGGGTATTTACGAGCAGTACTTC
14	TRBJ2-5	TRBD1	TRBV5-6	CASSLEQGEETQYF	TGTGCCAGCAGCTTGGAACAGGGGGAAGAGACCCAGTACTTC
13	TRBJ1-4	TRBD1	TRBV14	CASSQLDRGKLFF	TGTGCCAGCAGCCAACTTGACAGGGGAAAACTGTTTTTT
14	TRBJ2-7	TRBD1	TRBV5-1	CASSFTGGTYEQYF	TGCGCCAGCAGCTTCACAGGGGGAACCTACGAGCAGTACTTC
13	TRBJ1-4	-	TRBV6-1	CASIHPPGGKLFF	TGTGCCAGCATCCATCCTCCTGGAGGAAAACTGTTTTTT
12	TRBJ2-7	-	TRBV28	CASSFSAYEQYF	TGTGCCAGCAGTTTTTCCGCCTACGAGCAGTACTTC
15	TRBJ1-5	-	TRBV1	CTSSPTDRGWQPQHF	TGCACCAGCAGCCCCACTGACAGGGGCTGGCAGCCCCAGCATTTT
13	TRBJ2-2	-	TRBV28	CASRILGPGELFF	TGTGCCAGCAGAATCCTAGGTCCCGGGGAGCTGTTTTTT
16	TRBJ1-3	-	TRBV5-1	CASSLESMGDGNTIYF	TGCGCCAGCAGCCTGGAGAGTATGGGAGACGGAAACACCATATATTTT
15	TRBJ2-5	-	TRBV6-5	CASSYGYGKMKTQYF	TGTGCCAGCAGTTACGGGTACGGGAAGATGAAGACCCAGTACTTC
15	TRBJ2-5	TRBD1	TRBV2	CASTSGQGPQETQYF	TGTGCCTCAACTTCGGGACAGGGTCCCCAAGAGACCCAGTACTTC
11	TRBJ2-5	-	TRBV6-1	CASTVQETQYF	TGTGCCAGCACGGTTCAAGAGACCCAGTACTTC
19	TRBJ2-1	TRBD2	TRBV10-1	CASSESVGSGGQAFREQFF	TGCGCCAGCAGTGAGTCTGTTGGGTCGGGAGGCCAAGCTTTTCGTGAGCAGTTCTTC
15	TRBJ2-2	TRBD1	TRBV2	CASSGQGLSTGELFF	TGTGCCAGCAGCGGACAGGGTCTCAGCACCGGGGAGCTGTTTTTT
15	TRBJ2-1	TRBD1	TRBV11-2	CASSLAGTGSYEQFF	TGTGCCAGCAGCTTGGCCGGGACAGGGAGCTATGAGCAGTTCTTC
15	TRBJ2-2	TRBD1	TRBV29-1	CSAKTGGGGGGELFF	TGCAGCGCTAAAACAGGGGGCGGTGGTGGCGGGGAGCTGTTTTTT
13	TRBJ2-1	-	TRBV11-3	CASSSPEGNEQFF	TGTGCCAGCAGCTCACCGGAGGGCAATGAGCAGTTCTTC
15	TRBJ1-6	-	TRBV5-1	CASSLTSAGNSPLHF	TGCGCCAGCAGCTTGACAAGCGCGGGGAATTCACCCCTCCACTTT
14	TRBJ1-3	-	TRBV10-2	CASSSLSSGNTIYF	TGCGCCAGCAGTAGCCTGAGCTCTGGAAACACCATATATTTT
14	TRBJ2-3	-	TRBV6-5	CASSDRWATDTQYF	TGTGCCAGCAGTGACAGGTGGGCCACAGATACGCAGTATTTT
12	TRBJ2-3	-	TRBV5-4	CASSLVTGTQYF	TGTGCCAGCAGCTTGGTTACGGGGACGCAGTATTTT
12	TRBJ2-7	-	TRBV6-5	CASSYNTYEQYF	TGTGCCAGCAGTTATAATACCTACGAGCAGTACTTC
14	TRBJ2-1	-	TRBV27	CASSLRGEGDEQFF	TGTGCCAGCAGTTTAAGGGGTGAAGGGGATGAGCAGTTCTTC
14	TRBJ1-2	TRBD1	TRBV28	CASLTGQGNYGYTF	TGTGCCAGCCTTACGGGACAGGGGAACTATGGCTACACCTTC
16	TRBJ2-3	TRBD2	TRBV4-1	CASSTPGGAFADTQYF	TGCGCCAGCAGCACCCCGGGGGGGGCTTTTGCAGATACGCAGTATTTT
13	TRBJ1-5	-	TRBV14	CASSQAGGGPQHF	TGTGCCAGCAGCCAAGCGGGAGGTGGGCCCCAGCATTTT
17	TRBJ1-2	-	TRBV7-9	CASSSFRGGAANYGYTF	TGTGCCAGCAGCTCCTTCAGGGGTGGGGCCGCGAACTATGGCTACACCTTC
12	TRBJ2-7	-	TRBV28	CASSLWGDEQYF	TGTGCCAGCAGTTTATGGGGAGACGAGCAGTACTTC